This T cell receptor (beta chain) was recorded in a study of CD4+ T cells in melanoma. The CDR3 spans 13 residues. The germline CDR1 and CDR2 sequences are SQVTM and ANQGSEA. V was pared by 7 bases and J by 1 base, with 13 bases between. Sequencing was performed with immunoSEQ multiplex PCR; in TCRdb, only in-frame clones are kept and a portion is missing. This sample yields 50,000 to 60,000 clones, of which 60% to 80% are seen a single time; roughly 4.8% belongs to the top ten. In regard to this clone: Its antigen is currently unknown.

Study-wide results and caveats: A reported correlation linked neoantigen-specific CD4+ T cells to CD8+, macrophage and B cell function. Neoantigen-specific CD4+ T cells in melanoma reportedly had diverse differentiation states.

This TCR was sampled from a human donor with melanoma. What was sequenced was tumor tissue. The rearrangement uses TRBV29-1 and TRBJ1-1; tentative D call: TRBD1 (5 bases). This chain's CDR3 is CSGSLTGNTEAFF. The CDR3 nucleotides read TGCAGCGGTTCGTTAACAGGGAACACTGAAGCTTTCTTT.